A single sample gave rise to the 21 T cell receptor beta chains below, sequenced in a study of shared clonotypes between healthy human individuals. Data came from immunoSEQ multiplex PCR; TCRdb stores just in-frame clones and leaves some out. The sample contains 2 million to 3 million clones, approximately 93% of which appear only once. Input material: naive CD4+ T cells from PBMCs. Noted subset: CD45RA+ positively selected. The receptors here all came from a man between 18 and 29 years old in good health. Some clones in this sample may be carry-over from other donors' samples.

The genes are TRBV9 and TRBJ2-5, with D uncertain. The CDR3 is 11 amino acids. The germline CDR1 and CDR2 sequences are SGDLS and YYNGEE. V shed 3 bases and J shed 5 bases, with 5 bases lying between them. The CDR3 protein is CASSGYETQYF. The CDR3 DNA sequence: TGTGCCAGCAGCGGATACGAGACCCAGTACTTC.

This clone was seen only once. The CDR3: CASSQGNTYEQYF. CDR3 DNA sequence: TGTGCCAGCAGCCAAGGGAATACCTACGAGCAGTACTTC. V is TRBV14 and J is TRBJ2-7, with D uncertain. This CDR3 spans 13 amino acids. V lost 1 base and J lost 2, with 6 bases in between. Germline CDR1 reads SGHDN; CDR2 reads FVKESK.

This clone was found once. The genes are TRBV7-8 and TRBJ1-3; the D is unclear. CDR1 SGHVS and CDR2 FQNEAQ come from the germline V gene. The CDR3 contains 17 residues. Trimming cost V 2 bases and J 0 bases, with 14 bases left between them. This CDR3 reads CASSLLSRQDSGNTIYF. CDR3 in DNA: TGTGCCAGCAGCTTATTGTCCCGGCAGGACTCTGGAAACACCATATATTTT. The full variable domain, its missing parts supplied by reference TRBV7-8 and TRBJ1-3, is GAGVSQSPRYKVAKRGQDVALRCDPISGHVSLFWYQQALGQGPEFLTYFQNEAQLDKSGLPSDRFFAERPEGSVSTLKIQRTQQEDSAVYLCASSLLSRQDSGNTIYFGEGSWLTVV.

J is TRBJ2-7 and V is TRBV12-5; D is unresolved. From germline, CDR1 is LGHNT and CDR2 FRNRAP. CDR3 length: 16 residues. Trimming left V 0 bases short and J 1 base short, with 13 bases between. This chain's CDR3 is CASGLVREVESYEQYF. CDR3 DNA sequence: TGTGCTAGTGGTTTGGTACGAGAGGTAGAGTCCTACGAGCAGTACTTC.

Points on this clone: The identical CDR3 is also encoded by other nucleotide sequences in the sample. The chain combines TRBV6-5 with TRBJ2-3; the match to TRBD2 covers 9 bases. Germline V gene sequence: CDR1 MNHEY, CDR2 SVGAGI. The ends lost 6 bases at V and 0 bases at J; junction bases unmatched: 4. The CDR3 spans 15 residues. The CDR3 DNA sequence: TGTGCCAGCAGCCTACTAGCGGGTAGCACAGATACGCAGTATTTT. This encodes CASSLLAGSTDTQYF.

The table lists this clone with a count of one. V gene TRBV25-1 combines with J gene TRBJ1-1, with no clear D. The V gene lost 6 bases and the J gene lost 4 bases, with 12 bases spanning the gap. Per germline, CDR1 MGHDK and CDR2 SYGVNS. The CDR3 length is 13 residues. DNA for the CDR3: TGTGCCAGCAGCCCATGGGGTGGCACTGAAGCTTTCTTT. Translating it yields CASSPWGGTEAFF.

The gene calls are TRBV21-1 and TRBJ2-7; no check of the table's D call, TRBD2, against the DNA was made. TRBV21-1 counts as a pseudogene. CDR3 length: 12 amino acids. The CDR3 loop reads CASSKGLYEQYF. CDR3 bases: TGTGCCAGCAGCAAAGGACTCTACGAGCAGTACTTC.

V usage is TRBV12-1 and J usage is TRBJ1-2; the table calls TRBD1, which could not be checked here. TRBV12-1 is labeled a pseudogene. The length of the CDR3 is 16 residues. In nucleotides, the CDR3 is TGTGCCAGCAGCTTTTCTCGGACAGCAGCTAACTATGGCTACACCTTC. This sequence encodes CASSFSRTAANYGYTF.

The chain carries TRBV5-4 and TRBJ2-3, with 9 positions matching TRBD1. V was clipped by 4 bases and J by 6 bases; unmatched bases: 12. The CDR3 contains 16 residues. CDR1 is SGHNT, CDR2 YYREEE, per germline (reference sequence). Here the CDR3 DNA reads TGTGCCAGCAGCACCCCGGGACAGGGCACAGGGGATACGCAGTATTTT. This codes for CASSTPGQGTGDTQYF.

About this clone itself: The same CDR3 also results from other DNA sequences found in this sample. The rearrangement joins TRBV6-6 to TRBJ1-2, with no clear D. Germline V gives CDR1 MNHNY, CDR2 SVGAGI (reference sequence). V shed 0 bases and J shed 4 bases, with 6 bases lying between them. There are 13 residues in the CDR3. The CDR3: CASSYSAGYGYTF. The CDR3 region has the DNA TGTGCCAGCAGTTACTCTGCAGGCTATGGCTACACCTTC.

V is TRBV11-2 and J is TRBJ2-5; D may correspond to TRBD1 or TRBD2 (5 bases each). Trimming took 1 base from V and 5 from J, leaving 17 bases between them. Germline V gene sequence: CDR1 SGHAT, CDR2 FQNNGV. The CDR3 spans 16 residues. This chain's CDR3 is CASSLARDGWGETQYF. The CDR3 bases are TGTGCCAGCAGCTTAGCTAGGGACGGATGGGGGGAGACCCAGTACTTC.

This sequence joins TRBV4-1 and TRBJ2-5; no reliable D call. With 0 bases removed from V and 7 bases from J, the gap between germline ends came to 15 bases. Germline V gives CDR1 MGHRA, CDR2 YSYEKL. There are 15 residues in the CDR3. CDR3 residues: CASSQDISSPGTQYF. The CDR3 DNA reads TGCGCCAGCAGCCAAGATATTTCCTCTCCGGGGACCCAGTACTTC.

The rearrangement links TRBV28 to TRBJ2-7, with 7 positions matching TRBD1. Trimming took 4 bases from V and 9 from J; bases not matched to a gene: 12. Looked up from germline, CDR1 is MDHEN and CDR2 is SYDVKM. The CDR3 has 14 residues. CDR3 sequence reads: CASSSGTVITVQYF. CDR3 DNA: TGTGCCAGCAGTTCGGGGACAGTGATAACTGTGCAGTACTTC.

The CDR3 protein is CAWSVLSTQETQYF. As DNA, the CDR3 is TGTGCCTGGAGTGTACTTAGCACCCAAGAGACCCAGTACTTC. The rearrangement joins TRBV30 to TRBJ2-5; D uncertain. This CDR3 spans 14 amino acids. The germline gives CDR1 GTSNPN, CDR2 SVGIG (reference sequence). Trimming removed 0 bases at V and 1 base at J, with 9 bases between.

This rearrangement joins TRBV2 to TRBJ1-5; a possible D gene is TRBD1 (6 bases). V dropped 2 bases and J dropped 0 bases, with 14 bases sitting between them. In germline, CDR1 is SNHLY, CDR2 FYNNEI. The CDR3 runs 17 residues. The DNA for the CDR3 is TGTGCCAGCAGTGAACTCGGGACACCCTATAGCAATCAGCCCCAGCATTTT. Amino acids: CASSELGTPYSNQPQHF.

The chain has TRBV30 and TRBJ1-4; D is possibly TRBD1 (6 bases). This CDR3 spans 14 amino acids. V was trimmed by 3 bases and J by 8 bases, leaving 16 bases between them. Per the germline V gene, CDR1 is GTSNPN and CDR2 is SVGIG (reference sequence). The CDR3 DNA is TGTGCCTGGAGCCGAGGGGGGCCCTCCGAAAAACTGTTTTTT. This translates into CAWSRGGPSEKLFF.

This chain uses TRBV5-1 with TRBJ1-2, with D possibly being TRBD1 (5 bases). With 0 bases removed from V and 5 bases from J, the gap between germline ends came to 11 bases. The CDR3 is 14 residues long. Germline V gives CDR1 SGHRS, CDR2 YFSETQ. The CDR3 nucleotides are TGCGCCAGCAGCTTGGCCGGCAGGGAGTATGGCTACACCTTC. Its translation is CASSLAGREYGYTF.

The chain employs TRBV5-1 and TRBJ2-2; 9 bases match TRBD2. The CDR3 runs to 16 residues. Germline assignment: CDR1 SGHRS and CDR2 YFSETQ. J was trimmed by 4 bases and V by 4 bases; bases with no gene match: 8. As DNA, the CDR3 is TGCGCCAGCAGCGCCATAGCGGGAGAGCTCACCGGGGAGCTGTTTTTT. Protein sequence: CASSAIAGELTGELFF.

This clone was seen a handful of times. CDR3 in DNA: TGTGCCAGCAGTTCCACAGCGACTCGTGAAGCTTTCTTT. Its translation: CASSSTATREAFF. The V and J genes are TRBV28 and TRBJ1-1; unclear D gene. Trimming removed 4 bases from V and 7 bases from J, with 13 bases in between. There are 13 residues in the CDR3. From germline, CDR1 is MDHEN and CDR2 SYDVKM.

The chain links TRBV9 to TRBJ2-7, with TRBD1 identical over 9 bases. CDR3 length: 14 amino acids. CDR1 is SGDLS and CDR2 is YYNGEE in the germline V gene. Trimming at V came to 4 bases and at J to 2 bases, leaving 4 bases not matched to a gene. The CDR3 is CASSPWDRAYEQYF. The CDR3 bases are TGTGCCAGCAGCCCCTGGGACAGGGCCTACGAGCAGTACTTC.

The rearrangement joins TRBV5-4 to TRBJ2-6; D unresolved. CDR1 and CDR2 (germline): SGHNT, YYREEE (reference sequence). The CDR3 runs to 14 residues. Trimming shortened V by 4 bases and J by 8 bases, and 13 bases separated the two germline ends. The CDR3 coding sequence is TGTGCCAGCAGCCCACGAGGCAGGACCAACGTCCTGACTTTC. Translating gives CASSPRGRTNVLTF.